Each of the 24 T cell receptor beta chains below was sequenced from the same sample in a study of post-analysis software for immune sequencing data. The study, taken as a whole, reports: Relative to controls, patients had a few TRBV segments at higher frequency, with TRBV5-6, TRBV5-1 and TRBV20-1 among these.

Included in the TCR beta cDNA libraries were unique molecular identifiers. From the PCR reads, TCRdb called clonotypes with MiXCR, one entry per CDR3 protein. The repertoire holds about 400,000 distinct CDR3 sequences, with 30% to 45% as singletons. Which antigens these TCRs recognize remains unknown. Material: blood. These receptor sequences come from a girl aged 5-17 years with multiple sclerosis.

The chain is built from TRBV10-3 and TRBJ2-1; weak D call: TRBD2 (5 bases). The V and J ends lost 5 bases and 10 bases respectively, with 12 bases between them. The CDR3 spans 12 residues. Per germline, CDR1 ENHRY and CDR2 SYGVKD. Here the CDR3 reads CAISPPSSEQFF. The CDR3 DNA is TGTGCCATCAGTCCCCCCTCTAGCGAGCAGTTCTTC.

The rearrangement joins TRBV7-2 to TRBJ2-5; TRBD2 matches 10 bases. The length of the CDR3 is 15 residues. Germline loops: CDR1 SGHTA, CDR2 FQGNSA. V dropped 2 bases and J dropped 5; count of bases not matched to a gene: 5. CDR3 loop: CASSLKELAGETQYF. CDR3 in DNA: TGTGCCAGCAGCTTAAAAGAACTAGCGGGGGAGACCCAGTACTTC.

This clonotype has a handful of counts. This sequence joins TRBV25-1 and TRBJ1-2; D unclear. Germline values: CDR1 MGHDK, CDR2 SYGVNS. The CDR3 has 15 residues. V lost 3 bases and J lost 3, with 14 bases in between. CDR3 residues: CASSDPTAPYYGYTF. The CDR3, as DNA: TGTGCCAGCAGTGACCCCACGGCGCCGTACTATGGCTACACCTTC.

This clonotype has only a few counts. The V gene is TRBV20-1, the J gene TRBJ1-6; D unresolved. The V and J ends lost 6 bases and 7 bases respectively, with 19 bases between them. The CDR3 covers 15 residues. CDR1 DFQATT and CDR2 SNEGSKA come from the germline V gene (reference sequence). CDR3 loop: CSARRHGDRNSPLHF. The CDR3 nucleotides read TGCAGTGCCCGCCGTCATGGGGATAGGAATTCACCCCTCCACTTT.

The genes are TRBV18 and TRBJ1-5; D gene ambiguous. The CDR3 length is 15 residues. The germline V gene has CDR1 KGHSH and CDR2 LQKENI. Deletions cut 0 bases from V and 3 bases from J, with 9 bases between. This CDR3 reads CASSPPNSVNQPQHF. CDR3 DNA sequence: TGTGCCAGCTCACCACCGAACAGTGTCAATCAGCCCCAGCATTTT.

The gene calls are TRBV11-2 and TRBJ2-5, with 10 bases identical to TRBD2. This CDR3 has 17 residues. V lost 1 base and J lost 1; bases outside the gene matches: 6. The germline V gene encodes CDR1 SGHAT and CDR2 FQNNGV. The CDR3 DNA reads TGTGCCAGCAGCTTAGGGACGCTAGCGGGGGCCCAAGAGACCCAGTACTTC. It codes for CASSLGTLAGAQETQYF.

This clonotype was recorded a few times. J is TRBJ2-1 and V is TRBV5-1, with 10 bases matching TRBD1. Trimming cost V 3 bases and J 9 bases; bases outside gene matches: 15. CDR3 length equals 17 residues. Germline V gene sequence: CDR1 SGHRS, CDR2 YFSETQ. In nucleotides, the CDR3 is TGCGCCAGCAGCTCGCGTCCGACAGGGGGCGAGAGGTTTGAGCAGTTCTTC. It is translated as CASSSRPTGGERFEQFF.

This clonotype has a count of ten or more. In DNA, the CDR3 is TGTGCCAGCAGCTTAGGACAGGGGCATGGCTACACCTTC. As protein: CASSLGQGHGYTF. The rearrangement links TRBV7-3 to TRBJ1-2; the match to TRBD1 covers 9 bases. CDR3 length equals 13 residues. V gave up 2 bases and J gave up 6 bases; unmatched junction bases: 1. In germline, CDR1 is SGHTA, CDR2 FQGTGA.

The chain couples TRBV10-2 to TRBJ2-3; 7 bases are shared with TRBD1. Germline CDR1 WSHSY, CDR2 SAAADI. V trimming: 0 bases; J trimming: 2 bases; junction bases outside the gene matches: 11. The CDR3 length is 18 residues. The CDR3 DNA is TGCGCCAGCAGTGAGTCAAGGGGGCAAGCGGCCTACACAGATACGCAGTATTTT. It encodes CASSESRGQAAYTDTQYF.

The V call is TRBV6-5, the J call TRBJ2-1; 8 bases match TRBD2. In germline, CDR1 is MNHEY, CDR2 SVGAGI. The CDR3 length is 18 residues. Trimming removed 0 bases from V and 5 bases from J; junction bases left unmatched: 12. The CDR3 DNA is TGTGCCAGCAGTTACTCTCTCCAGGATAGCGGGACCGACAATGAGCAGTTCTTC. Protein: CASSYSLQDSGTDNEQFF.

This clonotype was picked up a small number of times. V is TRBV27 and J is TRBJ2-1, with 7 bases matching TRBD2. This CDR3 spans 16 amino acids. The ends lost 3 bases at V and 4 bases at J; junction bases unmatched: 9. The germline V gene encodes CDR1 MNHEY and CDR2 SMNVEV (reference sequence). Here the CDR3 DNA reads TGTGCCAGCAGTTTCGCTAGCGGTGCCCTTTACAATGAGCAGTTCTTC. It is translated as CASSFASGALYNEQFF.

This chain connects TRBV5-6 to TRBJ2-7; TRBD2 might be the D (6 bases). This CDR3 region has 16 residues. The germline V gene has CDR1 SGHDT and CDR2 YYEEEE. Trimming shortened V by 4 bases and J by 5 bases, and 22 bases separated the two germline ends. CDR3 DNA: TGTGCCAGCAGCGTGGGCGGGATACTTTTTCTCCACGAGCAGTACTTC. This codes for CASSVGGILFLHEQYF.

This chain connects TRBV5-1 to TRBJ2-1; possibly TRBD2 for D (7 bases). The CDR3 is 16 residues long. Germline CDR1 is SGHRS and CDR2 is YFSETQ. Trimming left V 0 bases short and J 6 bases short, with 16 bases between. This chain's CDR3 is CASSLAKQGGGNEQFF. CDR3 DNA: TGCGCCAGCAGCTTGGCCAAACAGGGAGGGGGCAATGAGCAGTTCTTC.

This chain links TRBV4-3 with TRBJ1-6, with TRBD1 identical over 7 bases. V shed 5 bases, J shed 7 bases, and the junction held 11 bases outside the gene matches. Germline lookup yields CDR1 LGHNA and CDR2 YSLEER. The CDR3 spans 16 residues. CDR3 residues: CASSYRDRERNSPLHF. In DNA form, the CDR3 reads TGCGCCAGCAGCTACCGAGACAGGGAGAGAAATTCACCCCTCCACTTT.

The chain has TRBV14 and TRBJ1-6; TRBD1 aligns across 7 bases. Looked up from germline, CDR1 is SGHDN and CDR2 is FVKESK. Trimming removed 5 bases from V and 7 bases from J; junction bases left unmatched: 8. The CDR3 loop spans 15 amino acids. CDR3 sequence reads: CASSKAGGRNSPLHF. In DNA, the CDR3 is TGTGCCAGCAGCAAAGCAGGGGGTAGGAATTCACCCCTCCACTTT.

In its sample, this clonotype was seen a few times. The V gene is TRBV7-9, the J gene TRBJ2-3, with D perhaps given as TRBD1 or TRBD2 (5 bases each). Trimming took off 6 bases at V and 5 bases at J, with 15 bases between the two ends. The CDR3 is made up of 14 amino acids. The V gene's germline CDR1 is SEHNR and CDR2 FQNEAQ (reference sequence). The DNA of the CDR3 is TGTGCCAGCAGACCGGGACCCTCGGGAGATACGCAGTATTTT. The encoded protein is CASRPGPSGDTQYF.

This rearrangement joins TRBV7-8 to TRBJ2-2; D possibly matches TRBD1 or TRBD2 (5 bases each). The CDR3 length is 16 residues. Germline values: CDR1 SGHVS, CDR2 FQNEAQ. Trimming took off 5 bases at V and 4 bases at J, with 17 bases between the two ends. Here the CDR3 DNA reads TGTGCCAGCAGCCAGGGACGTCTGGGGCTCACCGGGGAGCTGTTTTTT. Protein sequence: CASSQGRLGLTGELFF.

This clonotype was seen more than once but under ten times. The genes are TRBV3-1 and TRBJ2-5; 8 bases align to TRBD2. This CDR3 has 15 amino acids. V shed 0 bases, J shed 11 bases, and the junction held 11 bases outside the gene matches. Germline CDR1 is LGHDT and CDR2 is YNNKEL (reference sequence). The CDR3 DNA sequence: TGTGCCAGCAGCCAAGAGGGTAGCGGGGTCGGGCAGCAGTACTTC. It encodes CASSQEGSGVGQQYF.

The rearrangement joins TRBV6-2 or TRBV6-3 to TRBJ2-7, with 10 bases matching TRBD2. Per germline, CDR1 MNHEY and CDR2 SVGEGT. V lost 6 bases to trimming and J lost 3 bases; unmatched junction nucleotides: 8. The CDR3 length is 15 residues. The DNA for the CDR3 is TGTGCCAGCAGCAGCGGGACTAGCGACCTCTACGAGCAGTACTTC. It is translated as CASSSGTSDLYEQYF.

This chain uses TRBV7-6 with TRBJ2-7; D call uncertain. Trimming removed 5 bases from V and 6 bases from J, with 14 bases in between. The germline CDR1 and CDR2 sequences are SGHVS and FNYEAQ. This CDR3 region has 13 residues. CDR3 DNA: TGTGCCAGCAGCCTATCACACACCCTCGAGCAGTACTTC. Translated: CASSLSHTLEQYF. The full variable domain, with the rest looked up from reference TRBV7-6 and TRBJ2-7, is GAGVSQSPRYKVTKRGQDVALRCDPISGHVSLYWYRQALGQGPEFLTYFNYEAQQDKSGLPNDRFSAERPEGSISTLTIQRTEQRDSAMYRCASSLSHTLEQYFGPGTRLTVT.

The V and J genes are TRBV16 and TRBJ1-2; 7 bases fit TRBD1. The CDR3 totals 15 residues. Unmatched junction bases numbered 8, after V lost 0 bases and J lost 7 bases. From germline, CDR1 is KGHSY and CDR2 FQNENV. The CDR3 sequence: CASSQSIRGDSGYTF. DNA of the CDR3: TGTGCCAGCAGCCAATCAATCCGGGGGGACAGTGGCTACACCTTC.

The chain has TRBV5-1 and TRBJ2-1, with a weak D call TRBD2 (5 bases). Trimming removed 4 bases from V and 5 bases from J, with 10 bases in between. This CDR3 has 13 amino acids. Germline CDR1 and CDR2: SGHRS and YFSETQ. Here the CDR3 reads CASSMRVDNEQFF. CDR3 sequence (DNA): TGCGCCAGCAGCATGAGGGTGGACAATGAGCAGTTCTTC.

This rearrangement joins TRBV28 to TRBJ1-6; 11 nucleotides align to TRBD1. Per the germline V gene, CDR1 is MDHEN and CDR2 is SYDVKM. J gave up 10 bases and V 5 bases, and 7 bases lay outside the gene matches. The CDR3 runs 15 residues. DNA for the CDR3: TGTGCCAGCAGTCCGTCGGGACAGGGGGGATCACCCCTCCACTTT. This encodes CASSPSGQGGSPLHF.

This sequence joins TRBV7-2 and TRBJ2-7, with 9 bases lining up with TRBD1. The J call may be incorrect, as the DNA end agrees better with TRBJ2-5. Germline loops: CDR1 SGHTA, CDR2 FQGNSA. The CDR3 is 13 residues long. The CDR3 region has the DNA TGTGCCAGCAGCCGGGACAGGGAAGAGACCCAGTACTTC. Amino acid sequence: CASSRDREETQYF.